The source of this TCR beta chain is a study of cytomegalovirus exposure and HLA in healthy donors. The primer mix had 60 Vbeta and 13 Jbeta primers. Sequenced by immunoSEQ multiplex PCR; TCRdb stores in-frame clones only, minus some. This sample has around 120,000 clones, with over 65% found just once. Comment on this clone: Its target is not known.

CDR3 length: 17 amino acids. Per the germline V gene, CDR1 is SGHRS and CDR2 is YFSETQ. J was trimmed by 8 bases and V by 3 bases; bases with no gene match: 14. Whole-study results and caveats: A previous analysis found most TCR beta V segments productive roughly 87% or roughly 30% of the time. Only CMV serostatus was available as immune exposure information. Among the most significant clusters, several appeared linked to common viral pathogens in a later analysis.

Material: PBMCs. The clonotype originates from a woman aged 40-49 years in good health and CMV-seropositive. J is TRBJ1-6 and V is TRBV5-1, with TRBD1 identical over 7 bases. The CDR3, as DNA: TGCGCCAGCAGCTCCCTACCGACAGGGCCTCTGCATTCACCCCTCCACTTT. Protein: CASSSLPTGPLHSPLHF.